This T cell receptor beta chain was sequenced in a study of shared clonotypes between healthy human individuals. Libraries were prepared by immunoSEQ multiplex PCR; TCRdb keeps only in-frame clonotypes and omits some of them. The repertoire has about 2.1 million clones, approximately 92% of them found once; the top ten carry 1.5% to 2%. V lost 5 bases, J lost 5 bases, and 21 bases lay in between. The CDR3 sequence is 16 residues long. CDR1 and CDR2 from the germline V gene are SEHNR and FQNEAQ (reference sequence). Positively selected for CCR7, the CD45RO-negative cells used as naive CD8 cells excluded terminally differentiated effector memory CD45RA+ cells. Study-level points and caveats: Memory subsets had estimated richness that was generally smaller than that of naive subsets.

In regard to this clone: The antigen remains unidentified.

The chain links TRBV7-9 to TRBJ1-1, with D maybe TRBD1 (5 bases). This TCR came from a man younger than 30 in good health. Some clones in this sample may be carry-over from other donors' samples. The sequenced sample consisted of naive CD8+ T cells from PBMCs. The chain's CDR3 is CASSPPGGDVRTEAFF. The CDR3 region has the DNA TGTGCCAGCAGCCCTCCCGGAGGGGATGTGAGGACTGAAGCTTTCTTT.